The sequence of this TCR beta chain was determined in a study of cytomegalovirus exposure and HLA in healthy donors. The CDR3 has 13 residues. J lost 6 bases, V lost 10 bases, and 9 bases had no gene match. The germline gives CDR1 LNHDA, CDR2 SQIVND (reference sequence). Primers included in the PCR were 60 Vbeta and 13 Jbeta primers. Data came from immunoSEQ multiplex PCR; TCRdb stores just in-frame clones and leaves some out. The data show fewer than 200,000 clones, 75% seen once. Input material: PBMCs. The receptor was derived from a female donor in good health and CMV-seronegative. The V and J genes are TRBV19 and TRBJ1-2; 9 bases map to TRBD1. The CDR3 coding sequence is TGTGCCACCAAACCGGGACAGGGCCATGGCTACACCTTC. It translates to CATKPGQGHGYTF.